This T cell receptor (beta chain) was recovered during a study of response to subunit inactivated influenza vaccine. Study-level findings and limits: The authors proposed limited new T cell recruitment per seasonal influenza vaccination.

Using its own MiXCR run on the RT-PCR reads, TCRdb lists one record per CDR3 protein. The data show about 650,000 distinct CDR3 sequences, around 16% seen once. The germline V gene has CDR1 MNHEY and CDR2 SMNVEV (reference sequence). The CDR3 is 15 residues long. Losses at the gene ends were 5 bases for V and 5 bases for J; bases not matched to a gene: 6. This clonotype occurred a few times. Its target is not known. The source material was PBMCs from blood, sampled 11 to 12 days after vaccination. This receptor was obtained from a man between 50 and 59 years old who received an inactivated influenza vaccine. The V call is TRBV27, the J call TRBJ1-1; 12 nucleotides agree with TRBD1. CDR3 bases: TGTGCCAGCAGTCCCGGGACAGGGGGCCGGACTGAAGCTTTCTTT. Amino acid sequence: CASSPGTGGRTEAFF.